Included here is one TCR beta chain sequence, with context. In the authors' methods: Estimated nucleated cell counts came from reference gene primer amplification. Using immunoSEQ multiplex PCR, the repertoire was profiled, and TCRdb retains in-frame clones only, with some absent. That table supplies the V and J calls and clone size; D and trimming were determined from the DNA. The table shows about 280,000 clones, with over 75% occurring only once. Trimming cost V 2 bases and J 1 base, with 8 bases left between them. The germline V gene encodes CDR1 MGHRA and CDR2 YSYEKL. This CDR3 spans 15 amino acids. These data originate in a study of blood T cell repertoires in COVID-19. As for the study in general: Acute-phase and convalescent COVID-19 samples originated in the United States, Italy and Spain. T cells, B-cell-depleted T cells, or PBMCs provided the cDNA or gDNA that served as material.

This clonotype was sampled from a human donor in a cohort sampled during active COVID-19. V gene TRBV4-1 combines with J gene TRBJ1-4; TRBD1 is a possible D gene (5 bases). Sequencing was carried out using peripheral blood. CDR3 coding DNA: TGCGCCAGCAGCCAAACGGGACTAACTAATGAAAAACTGTTTTTT. This gives the protein CASSQTGLTNEKLFF.